This TCR beta chain was identified in a study of beta chain features in type 1 diabetes. Whole-study results and caveats: PCR might show a preference for shorter templates, equally across patients and controls. More deletions and fewer insertions at VDJ junctions were found in patients with type 1 diabetes.

Averaging approximately 120 mL, one heparinised blood draw came from each individual donor. A remark on this clone: Its specificity is not known.

Expressed TCRB transcripts were sequenced because the isolated RNA had all been reverse transcribed beforehand. Stem cell-like memory T cell samples averaged about 1 million reads. The protocol was immunoSEQ multiplex PCR, while the TCRdb copy is restricted to in-frame clones and leaves out a portion. The repertoire holds under 90,000 clones, with 25% to 35% as singletons. The CDR3 is 14 amino acids. V was clipped by 4 bases and J by 6 bases; unmatched bases: 8. Germline loops: CDR1 SGHRS, CDR2 YFSETQ. The chain combines TRBV5-1 with TRBJ1-2, with 8 bases fitting TRBD1. The source is a woman aged 18 to 35 in good health. Material for sequencing was stem cell memory CD4+ T cells from blood. The chain's CDR3 is CASSIGSTGDGYTF. The CDR3 DNA is TGCGCCAGCAGCATAGGATCGACAGGGGATGGCTACACCTTC. Using reference TRBV5-1 and TRBJ1-2 for the parts outside the CDR3, the full variable domain is KAGVTQTPRYLIKTRGQQVTLSCSPISGHRSVSWYQQTPGQGLQFLFEYFSETQRNKGNFPGRFSGRQFSNSRSEMNVSTLELGDSALYLCASSIGSTGDGYTFGSGTRLTVV.